A selection of T cell receptor beta chains follows, all from one sample in a study of metastatic and nonmetastatic thyroid tumors. With MiXCR, TCRdb called clones anew from the PCR reads. The sample has over 25,000 clones, 9.5% to 14% seen once. Specimen: blood. All receptors derive from a female donor with papillary thyroid cancer or a benign thyroid nodule (not recorded which). Some clones in this sample may be carry-over from other donors' samples. The CDR3 runs from the conserved cysteine through the conserved F or W.

TRBV24-1,TRBJ1-2,12,CATSDSIRGYTF
TRBV2,TRBJ2-7,15,CASSDPRTSGYEQYF
TRBV9,TRBJ2-6,17,CASSASVRVSGANVLTF
TRBV5-1,TRBJ1-2,14,CASSLAGQNYGYTF
TRBV18,TRBJ2-1,17,CASSPRLLAGVYNEQFF
TRBV28,TRBJ2-7,14,CASSTGRSSYEQYF
TRBV5-1,TRBJ2-3,16,CASSLEGPQFTDTQYF
TRBV12-3/TRBV12-4,TRBJ2-5,14,CASSSPPSSETQYF
TRBV18,TRBJ2-7,15,CASSPPRTGVFEQYF
TRBV20-1,TRBJ2-7,13,CSATDTSAYEQYF
TRBV6-2/TRBV6-3,TRBJ2-2,13,CASSYIHTGELFF
TRBV30,TRBJ1-6,13,CAWSRQGDSPLHF
TRBV19,TRBJ2-2,13,CASSPQHTGELFF
TRBV24-1,TRBJ1-4,18,CATSELRVTTATNEKLFF
TRBV6-1,TRBJ1-2,15,CASSEGATGYRGYTF
TRBV9,TRBJ1-3,15,CASSVGAHSGNTIYF
TRBV6-2/TRBV6-3,TRBJ2-7,16,CASSYSKKLTGGLQYF
TRBV19,TRBJ2-1,13,CASSITGDNEQFF
TRBV7-9,TRBJ2-7,14,CASSSRGRVNEQYF
TRBV30,TRBJ1-2,13,CAWRPRAGAGYTF
TRBV7-2,TRBJ2-2,14,CASRYVEGTGELFF
TRBV7-7,TRBJ1-6,14,CASSYRGHNSPLHF
TRBV4-2,TRBJ1-6,17,CASSKYYPAVYNSPLHF
TRBV14,TRBJ2-3,15,CASSPPPPPADTQYF
TRBV5-1,TRBJ1-1,13,CASRLGPPSEALF
TRBV20-1,TRBJ2-3,16,CSARDRLAGLEDTQYF
TRBV7-2,TRBJ2-1,17,CASSLGPGLARYNEQFF
TRBV20-1,TRBJ2-7,14,CSAEGPTRGYEQYF
TRBV5-1,TRBJ1-5,15,CASSLGLNSNQPRHF
TRBV20-1,TRBJ1-2,12,CSAPWVLYGYTF
TRBV20-1,TRBJ2-3,14,CSAYPRVSTDTQYF
TRBV10-2,TRBJ2-1,15,CASSGKGGLDNEQFF
TRBV6-1,TRBJ1-1,13,CASSGQGYTEAFF
TRBV10-3,TRBJ1-3,16,CAITRCGGRSVNTIYF
TRBV6-1,TRBJ2-7,13,CASSEGDRGEQYF
TRBV7-9,TRBJ2-7,14,CASSFGTFSYEQYF
TRBV2,TRBJ2-6,16,CASGGDRLSGANVLTF
TRBV20-1,TRBJ1-1,15,CSARGASLWNTEAFF
TRBV19,TRBJ2-1,15,CASAGTSGSENEQFF
TRBV6-1,TRBJ1-2,15,CASSESEGWAYGYTF
TRBV6-2/TRBV6-3,TRBJ1-2,12,CASSYRRYGYTF
TRBV28,TRBJ2-7,19,CASSFHLLTPTGISHEQYF
TRBV11-2,TRBJ1-2,17,CASSNNLQGAASYGYTF
TRBV14,TRBJ1-1,13,CASSQVTGTEAFF
TRBV28,TRBJ2-1,17,CASSSPKTSRFYNEQFF
TRBV28,TRBJ1-4,13,CASLGTGNGKLFF
TRBV14,TRBJ1-1,17,CASSLGGRGEVNTEAFF
TRBV5-1,TRBJ2-7,15,CASSGTGGPSYEQYF
TRBV28,TRBJ2-2,15,CASSLTSGSTGELFF
TRBV2,TRBJ1-4,13,CASKVRAFEKLFF
TRBV4-3,TRBJ2-7,17,CASSQTILAGESYEQYF
TRBV5-1,TRBJ2-7,13,CASSFRQGYEQYF
TRBV30,TRBJ2-6,14,CAWSDGTVANVLTF
TRBV5-6,TRBJ2-7,13,CASTVGSSYEQYF
TRBV6-2/TRBV6-3,TRBJ2-1,12,CAGSSLDNEQFF
TRBV20-1,TRBJ2-3,14,CSAWTSGSIDTQYF
TRBV27,TRBJ2-2,15,CASSLSISPTGELFF
TRBV6-2/TRBV6-3,TRBJ1-5,15,CASDPDAYGNQPQHF
TRBV7-3,TRBJ1-1,14,CASSRQADTSEAFF
TRBV6-2/TRBV6-3,TRBJ2-7,14,CASSQETTSSEQYF